The subject of this entry is one T cell receptor (beta chain). The sample comes from a study of CD8 T cells in Susac syndrome. Random hexamers were used to reverse transcribe an amount of about 0.45 to 1 ug RNA. TCRdb analysed the immunoSEQ multiplex PCR reads with MiXCR anew, one entry per CDR3 protein. The sample contains about 300,000 distinct CDR3 sequences, 92% of which appear only once. Sequenced sample: CD4+ T cells from PBMCs. The origin of this receptor is a human donor with multiple sclerosis.

The CDR3 DNA reads as TGCAGCGTTGAATGGACAGGGGATACGCAGTATTTT. Its protein product is CSVEWTGDTQYF. The gene calls are TRBV29-1 and TRBJ2-3; 8 bases fit TRBD1. Germline CDR1 SQVTM, CDR2 ANQGSEA. J gave up 6 bases and V 2 bases, and 1 base lay outside the gene matches. This CDR3 comprises 12 residues.